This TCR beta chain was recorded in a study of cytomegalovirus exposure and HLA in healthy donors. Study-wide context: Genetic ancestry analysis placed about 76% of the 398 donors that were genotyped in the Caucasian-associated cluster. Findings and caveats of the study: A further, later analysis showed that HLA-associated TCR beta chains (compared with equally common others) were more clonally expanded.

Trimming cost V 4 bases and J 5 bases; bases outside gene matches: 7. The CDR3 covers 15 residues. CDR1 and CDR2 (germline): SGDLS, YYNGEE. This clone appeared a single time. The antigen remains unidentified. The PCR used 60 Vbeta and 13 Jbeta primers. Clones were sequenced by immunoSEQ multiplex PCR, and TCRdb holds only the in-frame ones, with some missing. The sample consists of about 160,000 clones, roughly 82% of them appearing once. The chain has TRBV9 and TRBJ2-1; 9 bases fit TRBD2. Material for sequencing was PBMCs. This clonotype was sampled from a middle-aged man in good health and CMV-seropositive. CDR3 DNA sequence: TGTGCCAGCAGCCCTCGACTAGCGGTTGACAATGAGCAGTTCTTC. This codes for CASSPRLAVDNEQFF.